These T cell receptor beta chains were read from a single sample in a study of human T cells and chemical hapten exposure. MiXCR was run by TCRdb on the RACE reads, yielding one entry per CDR3 protein. The table lists about 140,000 distinct CDR3 sequences, approximately 10% of them singletons. The specimen was whole blood, collected in connection with sensitization to the hapten diphenylcyclopropenone (DPC). Receptor source: a woman aged 45-65 years with alopecia areata. Some clones in this sample may be carry-over from other donors' samples. Each CDR3 is given with its conserved first and last residue. The order of the fields is V gene, J gene, clone size, D gene, CDR3 protein, CDR3 DNA. D genes are given only for firm matches. Some rows mark clone size as missing; the rest say once, few, many or name a class of expanded clone.

TRBV7-2	TRBJ2-1	many	TRBD1	CASSLGGTGDNEQFF	TGTGCCAGCAGCTTGGGTGGGACAGGGGACAATGAGCAGTTCTTC
TRBV7-2	TRBJ2-3	few	NA	CASSPDILRTDTQYF	TGTGCCAGCAGCCCGGACATCCTTCGCACAGATACGCAGTATTTT
TRBV6-1	TRBJ1-1	NA	NA	CASTRQGEAPKAFF	TGTGCCAGCACCCGTCAAGGGGAGGCCCCGAAGGCTTTCTTT
TRBV7-9	TRBJ1-1	many	NA	CASSPQREAFF	TGTGCCAGCAGCCCACAGAGAGAAGCTTTCTTT
TRBV11-2	TRBJ1-1	NA	TRBD1	CASSFGDRANTEASF	TGTGCCAGCAGCTTCGGGGACAGAGCTAACACTGAAGCTTCCTTT
TRBV27	TRBJ1-2	few	NA	CASSPLTLASGYTF	TGTGCCAGCAGTCCCTTAACCTTAGCGAGTGGCTACACCTTC
TRBV7-9	TRBJ2-3	NA	TRBD1	CASSLADRGEYTDTQYF	TGTGCCAGCAGCTTAGCCGACAGGGGCGAATACACAGATACGCAGTATTTT
TRBV7-2	TRBJ2-3	NA	NA	CASSLRQPLGGANTDTQYF	TGTGCCAGCAGCTTAAGGCAGCCCCTGGGGGGGGCAAACACAGATACGCAGTATTTT
TRBV28	TRBJ1-1	few	NA	CASYRDRAEAFF	TGTGCCAGCTATCGGGATAGGGCAGAAGCTTTCTTT
TRBV30	TRBJ1-6	few	NA	CAWSPLDSSYNSPLHF	TGTGCCTGGAGCCCTCTCGACAGCTCCTATAATTCACCCCTCCACTTT
TRBV2	TRBJ2-3	NA	TRBD2	CASSGTSGSYSGTDTQYF	TGTGCCAGCAGTGGGACTAGCGGGAGTTATTCGGGGACAGATACGCAGTATTTT
TRBV5-1	TRBJ1-1	NA	NA	CASSLMGDAEAFF	TGCGCCAGCAGCTTGATGGGTGATGCTGAAGCTTTCTTT
TRBV6-5	TRBJ1-5	NA	NA	CASRRGGDQPQHF	TGTGCCAGCAGGAGGGGGGGCGATCAGCCCCAGCATTTT
TRBV30	TRBJ2-7	NA	TRBD2	CAWSPGGSSYEQYF	TGTGCCTGGAGTCCGGGAGGGAGCTCCTACGAGCAGTACTTC
TRBV19	TRBJ2-4	few	TRBD1	CASETGTKNIQYF	TGTGCCAGTGAGACAGGGACCAAAAACATTCAGTACTTC
TRBV6-5	TRBJ2-7	few	NA	CASSYGHTGQYEQYF	TGTGCCAGCAGTTACGGACACACTGGACAATACGAGCAGTACTTC
TRBV24-1	TRBJ2-6	NA	TRBD2	CATSDPGTSGASGANVLTF	TGTGCCACCAGTGATCCTGGGACTAGCGGGGCCTCTGGGGCCAACGTCCTGACTTTC
TRBV25-1	TRBJ1-1	few	NA	CASSEPNAEAFF	TGTGCCAGCAGTGAACCCAACGCTGAAGCTTTCTTT
TRBV7-9	TRBJ2-7	few	NA	CASSARTNYEQYF	TGTGCCAGCAGCGCCAGGACAAATTACGAGCAGTACTTC
TRBV29-1	TRBJ2-6	many	TRBD2	CSVSGRGANVLTF	TGCAGCGTTTCCGGGAGGGGGGCCAACGTCCTGACTTTC
TRBV19	TRBJ2-5	few	TRBD1	CASTLRGQKTQYF	TGTGCCAGTACTTTAAGGGGGCAGAAGACCCAGTACTTC
TRBV12-3/TRBV12-4	TRBJ2-3	few	TRBD2	CASSFALGSGRATDTQYF	TGTGCCAGCAGTTTTGCCCTGGGAAGCGGGAGGGCCACAGATACGCAGTATTTT
TRBV30	TRBJ2-3	NA	TRBD2	CARGLAGGADTQYF	TGTGCCCGCGGACTAGCGGGAGGGGCAGATACGCAGTATTTT
TRBV20-1	TRBJ2-1	few	TRBD2	CSARDPVGTSGNEQFF	TGCAGTGCTAGAGATCCGGTCGGGACTAGTGGGAATGAGCAGTTCTTC
TRBV4-2	TRBJ2-3	many	NA	CASSQEASSTDTQYF	TGTGCCAGCAGCCAAGAGGCTAGCAGCACAGATACGCAGTATTTT
TRBV7-8	TRBJ2-5	NA	NA	CASSLLGGGGQETQYF	TGTGCCAGCAGCTTATTAGGCGGAGGAGGGCAGGAGACCCAGTACTTC
TRBV29-1	TRBJ2-1	NA	TRBD1	CSGRQGPRDEQFF	TGCAGCGGGAGACAGGGTCCACGCGATGAGCAGTTCTTC
TRBV6-2/TRBV6-3	TRBJ2-1	many	NA	CATHTGTLKVGEQFF	TGTGCCACTCATACCGGGACGCTAAAGGTCGGGGAGCAGTTCTTC
TRBV12-3/TRBV12-4	TRBJ2-3	many	NA	CASSLPHLEGTDTQYF	TGTGCCAGCAGTTTACCCCACTTAGAAGGCACAGATACGCAGTATTTT
TRBV7-6	TRBJ2-7	NA	TRBD2	CASKLAGEGEQYF	TGTGCCAGCAAACTAGCGGGAGAAGGGGAGCAGTACTTC
TRBV18	TRBJ2-5	many	NA	CASSPGETQYF	TGTGCCAGCAGTCCAGGAGAGACCCAGTACTTC
TRBV5-5	TRBJ1-5	many	NA	CASSLAPQGRYQPQHF	TGTGCCAGCAGCTTGGCCCCTCAAGGCCGTTATCAGCCCCAGCATTTT
TRBV11-3	TRBJ2-1	many	TRBD2	CASSPLAGAYNEQFF	TGTGCCAGCAGCCCTCTAGCGGGAGCCTACAATGAGCAGTTCTTC
TRBV29-1	TRBJ2-1	few	NA	CSVDRGNEQFF	TGCAGCGTTGACAGGGGTAATGAGCAGTTCTTC
TRBV18	TRBJ1-6	NA	NA	CASSRDSYNSPLHF	TGTGCCAGCTCTCGGGATTCCTATAATTCACCCCTCCACTTT
TRBV7-3	TRBJ2-3	many	NA	CASSLTVLATDTQYF	TGTGCCAGCAGCTTAACCGTCCTAGCCACAGATACGCAGTATTTT
TRBV9	TRBJ2-7	many	NA	CASSVVSSSEQYF	TGTGCCAGCAGCGTAGTCTCTAGCTCCGAGCAGTACTTC
TRBV20-1	TRBJ2-6	few	NA	CSAGGGSGANVLTF	TGCAGTGCAGGCGGAGGGTCTGGGGCCAACGTCCTGACTTTC
TRBV29-1	TRBJ2-1	NA	NA	CSVETGRGDDEQFF	TGCAGCGTTGAGACGGGCAGAGGTGACGATGAGCAGTTCTTC
TRBV5-1	TRBJ2-3	NA	NA	CASSLVGSTDTQYF	TGCGCCAGCAGCTTGGTGGGCAGCACAGATACGCAGTATTTT
TRBV12-3/TRBV12-4	TRBJ2-3	few	NA	CASTGTSRGDTQYF	TGTGCCAGCACGGGGACTTCGCGGGGAGATACGCAGTATTTT
TRBV6-2/TRBV6-3	TRBJ1-4	few	NA	CASSSGRFNIGEKLFF	TGTGCCAGCAGTTCGGGACGCTTCAACATCGGTGAAAAACTGTTTTTT
TRBV5-1	TRBJ1-5	NA	NA	CASSVEGGSVQPQHF	TGCGCCAGCAGCGTGGAGGGGGGATCGGTTCAGCCCCAGCATTTT
TRBV11-3	TRBJ1-3	many	NA	CASSSQEGESNTIYF	TGTGCCAGCAGCAGTCAGGAGGGCGAGTCAAACACCATATATTTT
TRBV27	TRBJ1-2	NA	NA	CASSFDARGSDYGYTF	TGTGCCAGCAGTTTTGACGCCAGGGGATCGGACTATGGCTACACCTTC
TRBV12-3/TRBV12-4	TRBJ2-1	many	NA	CASSLPGVHEQFF	TGTGCCAGCAGCCTCCCGGGCGTCCATGAGCAGTTCTTC
TRBV6-6	TRBJ2-7	NA	TRBD1	CASSSGQGVYEQYF	TGTGCCAGCAGTTCCGGACAGGGGGTTTACGAGCAGTACTTC
TRBV7-3	TRBJ2-1	NA	TRBD2	CASSLGGLAGGNEQFF	TGTGCCAGCAGCTTAGGAGGACTAGCGGGGGGCAATGAGCAGTTCTTC
TRBV12-3/TRBV12-4	TRBJ1-1	NA	NA	CASSLGAWGAFF	TGTGCCAGCAGTTTAGGGGCATGGGGAGCTTTCTTT
TRBV20-1	TRBJ2-7	NA	NA	CSANTYRGSYEQYF	TGCAGTGCCAATACCTATCGAGGGTCCTACGAGCAGTACTTC
TRBV7-2	TRBJ2-3	many	NA	CASSLAHSTDTQYF	TGTGCCAGCAGCTTAGCCCACAGCACAGATACGCAGTATTTT
TRBV6-5	TRBJ1-2	NA	TRBD1	CASYPTGGGYGYTF	TGTGCCAGCTACCCCACAGGGGGCGGCTATGGCTACACCTTC
TRBV7-6	TRBJ1-1	NA	TRBD1	CASSLRTGWNTEAFF	TGTGCCAGCAGCTTACGGACAGGGTGGAACACTGAAGCTTTCTTT
TRBV30	TRBJ2-3	many	NA	CAWKGTDTQYF	TGTGCCTGGAAGGGCACAGATACGCAGTATTTT
TRBV6-2/TRBV6-3	TRBJ2-2	few	TRBD2	CASTASGFTGELFF	TGTGCCAGCACGGCTAGCGGGTTCACCGGGGAGCTGTTTTTT
TRBV20-1	TRBJ2-7	NA	TRBD2	CSARGLAGVVYEQYF	TGCAGTGCGCGGGGACTAGCGGGAGTCGTCTACGAGCAGTACTTC
TRBV6-6	TRBJ1-5	many	NA	CASRQGSNQPQHF	TGTGCCAGCAGACAGGGTAGCAATCAGCCCCAGCATTTT
TRBV7-8	TRBJ2-2	NA	NA	CASSLGRRLTNTGELFF	TGTGCCAGCAGCTTAGGTCGACGGTTAACCAACACCGGGGAGCTGTTTTTT
TRBV12-3/TRBV12-4	TRBJ2-1	NA	NA	CASRFSAGTNEQFF	TGTGCCAGCAGATTTAGCGCTGGGACCAATGAGCAGTTCTTC
TRBV10-3	TRBJ1-6	NA	NA	CAIRGTESSYNSPLHF	TGTGCCATCAGAGGGACGGAGAGCTCCTATAATTCACCCCTCCACTTT